This T cell receptor (beta chain) originates from a study of blood T cell repertoires in COVID-19. Looking at the study overall: Some COVID-19 samples were acute and others convalescent; all came from the United States, Italy and Spain. PBMCs, B-cell-depleted T cells, or T cells were the source of the cDNA or gDNA that made up the material.

The CDR3 runs to 12 residues. Trimming removed 4 bases at V and 5 bases at J, with 8 bases between. CDR1 is LGHDT, CDR2 YNNKEL, per germline (reference sequence). Method: immunoSEQ multiplex PCR; TCRdb's copy keeps in-frame clones and lacks some. This sample has several thousand clones; just over 85% occur once, and the top ten carry more than 8.5%. V is TRBV3-1 (or the pseudogene TRBV3-2) and J is TRBJ2-5, with TRBD1 as a possible D gene (6 bases). This TCR was recovered from a human donor with active COVID-19. The donor label of this sample is uncertain. The sample comprised peripheral blood. Written as DNA, the CDR3 is TGTGCCAGCAGCCGACAGGCCGAGACCCAGTACTTC. This gives the protein CASSRQAETQYF.